This T cell receptor (beta chain) was sequenced in a study of control samples from healthy donors and cancer patients. The CDR3 has 12 amino acids. V lost 3 bases and J lost 8; bases outside the gene matches: 2. Germline loops: CDR1 SEHNR, CDR2 FQNEAQ (reference sequence). This clone occurred a few times. The table came from immunoSEQ multiplex PCR; TCRdb's copy has only in-frame clones and leaves some out. This table has 120,000 to 150,000 clones, around 92% appearing once. The sample consisted of blood. The rearrangement links TRBV7-9 to TRBJ1-2, with 8 positions matching TRBD1. The receptor's source is a man between 25 and 39 years old in good health. The CDR3 spells CASSLTGEGYTF. The CDR3 DNA reads as TGTGCCAGCAGCTTGACAGGGGAAGGCTACACCTTC.